This T cell receptor (beta chain) was obtained from a study of beta chain features in type 1 diabetes. Germline lookup yields CDR1 SEHNR and CDR2 FQNEAQ (reference sequence). V lost 6 bases, J lost 3 bases, and 6 bases stayed unmatched. The CDR3 has 16 residues. On this clone itself: The antigen is undetermined.

The investigators reverse transcribed all of the isolated RNA, so they sequenced expressed TCRB transcripts. Assay: immunoSEQ multiplex PCR; the TCRdb copy retains only in-frame clones and omits some. The sample has about 330,000 clones, roughly 11% seen once; the top ten hold roughly 0.014%. Study findings and constraints: Comparison showed that naive, central memory and Treg TCRB repertoires appeared more similar among patients than among healthy donors. Cells that show high TCR expression could be over-represented by cDNA sequencing. Significant though moderate, a shortening of TCRB CDR3s appeared in all four CD4+ subsets of Type 1 diabetes patients.

The authors sorted CD4+ naive, central memory, regulatory and stem cell-like memory cells via CD45RO/CCR7/CD25/CD127/CD95/CD27. Sequenced: naive CD4+ T cells from blood. The V gene is TRBV7-9, the J gene TRBJ2-3; TRBD2 matches at 13 bases. The receptor comes from a woman aged 25 to 39 in good health. CDR3 sequence (DNA): TGTGCCAGCAGTTTCGGGACTAGCGGGAAAACAGATACGCAGTATTTT. Its translation: CASSFGTSGKTDTQYF. Looking up the rest from reference TRBV7-9 and TRBJ2-3 gives the full variable domain: DTGVSQNPRHKITKRGQNVTFRCDPISEHNRLYWYRQTLGQGPEFLTYFQNEAQLEKSRLLSDRFSAERPKGSFSTLEIQRTEQGDSAMYLCASSFGTSGKTDTQYFGPGTRLTVL.